This TCR beta chain was identified during a study of cytomegalovirus exposure and HLA in healthy donors. CDR3 length equals 13 residues. Trimming took off 6 bases at V and 6 bases at J, with 14 bases between the two ends. Germline values: CDR1 MNHEY, CDR2 SVGAGI. Amplification used 60 Vbeta primers and 13 Jbeta primers. Profiled with immunoSEQ multiplex PCR; TCRdb holds only in-frame clones, not every one. The sample contains about 130,000 clones, 79% of which appear only once. The chain combines TRBV6-5 with TRBJ1-2; D uncertain. The sequence derives from a man aged 35 to 55 in good health and CMV-seropositive. The sample consisted of PBMCs. In DNA, the CDR3 is TGTGCCAGCAGCCCGCTCTTTCCGGATGGCTACACCTTC. Its protein product is CASSPLFPDGYTF.